Below, 22 T cell receptor beta chains from the same sample are listed, as sequenced in a study of technical replicates of blood from several donors. Only in-frame clones appear in the TCRdb table, and some are missing; sequencing was by immunoSEQ multiplex PCR. The sample holds tens of thousands of clones; just under 95% are singletons and the top ten take approximately 0.4%. The sample consisted of T cells isolated from PBMCs. These receptors all stem from a human donor in good health.

DNA for the CDR3: TGTGCCAGCAGTTACTCTAAAGAGACCCAGTACTTC. Its protein is CASSYSKETQYF. The chain carries TRBV6-5 and TRBJ2-5; the D is unclear. From germline, CDR1 is MNHEY and CDR2 SVGAGI. V dropped 0 bases and J dropped 3 bases, with 2 bases sitting between them. The CDR3 extends over 12 amino acids.

The chain has TRBV6-5 and TRBJ1-1, with 10 nucleotides matching TRBD1. Trimming cost V 4 bases and J 7 bases; bases outside gene matches: 3. CDR3 length: 13 amino acids. CDR1 and CDR2 (germline): MNHEY, SVGAGI. The CDR3 sequence: CASSSGTGVEAFF. Here the CDR3 DNA reads TGTGCCAGCAGTTCCGGGACAGGGGTTGAAGCTTTCTTT.

The gene calls are TRBV5-1 and TRBJ2-4; D may be TRBD2 (6 bases). Germline V gene data show CDR1 as SGHRS and CDR2 as YFSETQ. The CDR3 spans 13 residues. Trimming removed 6 bases from V and 7 bases from J, with 14 bases in between. Written as DNA, the CDR3 is TGCGCCAGCACGGGGGTACACCCTAACATTCAGTACTTC. Translation: CASTGVHPNIQYF. Complete variable domain (other parts from reference TRBV5-1 and TRBJ2-4): KAGVTQTPRYLIKTRGQQVTLSCSPISGHRSVSWYQQTPGQGLQFLFEYFSETQRNKGNFPGRFSGRQFSNSRSEMNVSTLELGDSALYLCASTGVHPNIQYFGAGTRLSVL.

The chain is built from TRBV4-1 and TRBJ2-7, with 8 bases that match TRBD2. Trimming removed 3 bases from V and 2 bases from J; junction bases left unmatched: 6. The CDR3 has 15 residues. Germline CDR1 is MGHRA and CDR2 is YSYEKL. In nucleotides, the CDR3 is TGCGCCAGCAGCCACCAACTAGCGGAGACCTACGAGCAGTACTTC. Its protein is CASSHQLAETYEQYF.

In this sample, this clone turned up once. The V call is TRBV6-6, the J call TRBJ2-7; D is possibly TRBD1 (5 bases). The CDR3 is 14 residues long. CDR1 is MNHNY, CDR2 SVGAGI, per germline (reference sequence). V was pared by 2 bases and J by 5 bases, with 13 bases between. CDR3 nucleotide sequence: TGTGCCAGCAGTTACGCAGGGATAGGCGACGAGCAGTACTTC. It codes for CASSYAGIGDEQYF.

CDR3 region: CASSPVTGGYEQYF. DNA of the CDR3: TGTGCCAGCAGCCCTGTGACAGGGGGCTACGAGCAGTACTTC. The V gene is TRBV7-2, the J gene TRBJ2-7; the match to TRBD1 covers 9 bases. The trim removed 5 bases at V and 3 bases at J, leaving 5 bases unmatched. CDR1 is SGHTA and CDR2 is FQGNSA in the germline V gene. The CDR3 is made up of 14 amino acids.

The gene calls are TRBV28 and TRBJ2-5; 8 bases map to TRBD1. CDR1 is MDHEN, CDR2 SYDVKM, per germline. The V and J ends lost 6 bases and 2 bases, in that order; junction bases with no gene match: 5. This CDR3 has 14 amino acids. As DNA, the CDR3 is TGTGCCAGCAGCTCCCGGGACAGGCAAGAGACCCAGTACTTC. This translates into CASSSRDRQETQYF. Full variable domain (rest looked up from reference TRBV28 and TRBJ2-5): DVKVTQSSRYLVKRTGEKVFLECVQDMDHENMFWYRQDPGLGLRLIYFSYDVKMKEKGDIPEGYSVSREKKERFSLILESASTNQTSMYLCASSSRDRQETQYFGPGTRLLVL.

The chain is built from TRBV7-2 and TRBJ2-7, with D possibly being TRBD1 (5 bases). This CDR3 comprises 15 residues. Trimming removed 1 base from V and 3 bases from J, with 13 bases in between. Germline V CDR1 and CDR2: SGHTA, FQGNSA. For the CDR3, the DNA is TGTGCCAGCAGCTTAGAAGGGGCGGAGTTCTACGAGCAGTACTTC. This codes for CASSLEGAEFYEQYF.

The gene calls are TRBV9 and TRBJ1-3; D gene ambiguous. V lost 4 bases to trimming and J lost 7 bases, with 9 bases between them. The length of the CDR3 is 12 residues. CDR1 is SGDLS and CDR2 is YYNGEE in the germline V gene. CDR3 sequence reads: CASSSQSNTIYF. DNA for the CDR3: TGTGCCAGCAGCTCCCAGTCTAACACCATATATTTT.

V usage is TRBV29-1 and J usage is TRBJ2-1, with 9 bases aligning to TRBD1. CDR1 is SQVTM, CDR2 ANQGSEA, per germline. With 5 bases clipped from V and 6 bases from J, the junction kept 2 bases outside the gene matches. The CDR3 runs to 12 residues. CDR3 DNA sequence: TGCAGCGTTTGGACAGGGGTCAATGAGCAGTTCTTC. The encoded protein is CSVWTGVNEQFF.

This sequence joins TRBV7-9 and TRBJ1-2; no firm D call. CDR1 and CDR2 from the germline V gene are SEHNR and FQNEAQ (reference sequence). This CDR3 has 13 residues. V was shortened by 5 bases and J by 4 bases, with 11 bases between the two germline ends. The CDR3 DNA sequence: TGTGCCAGCAGCCCTGCGAGGGCCTATGGCTACACCTTC. It codes for CASSPARAYGYTF.

The chain carries TRBV5-1 and TRBJ2-7; D perhaps matches TRBD1 (6 bases). Germline lookup yields CDR1 SGHRS and CDR2 YFSETQ. This CDR3 comprises 14 residues. V dropped 4 bases and J dropped 0 bases, with 11 bases sitting between them. The CDR3 protein is CASSTGQLSYEQYF. In nucleotides, the CDR3 is TGCGCCAGCAGCACCGGACAGCTCTCCTACGAGCAGTACTTC.

The chain uses TRBV27 and TRBJ2-7; D is undetermined. Trimming pared 1 base from V and 6 bases from J, leaving 13 bases between. Germline V CDR1 and CDR2: MNHEY, SMNVEV (reference sequence). This CDR3 region has 14 residues. The chain's CDR3 is CASSLYGSHREQYF. For the CDR3, the DNA is TGTGCCAGCAGTTTATATGGCAGTCATCGCGAGCAGTACTTC.

The chain joins TRBV6-5 to TRBJ2-3, with D possibly TRBD2 on 5 matching bases. The germline V gene has CDR1 MNHEY and CDR2 SVGAGI. Trimming removed 9 bases from V and 2 bases from J, with 15 bases in between. The CDR3 runs 14 residues. The CDR3 DNA sequence: TGTGCCAGTAGCCGGGGTACTCTCACAGATACGCAGTATTTT. This codes for CASSRGTLTDTQYF.

The chain uses TRBV6-1 and TRBJ2-1, with a possible D match to TRBD2 (6 bases). Trimming removed 2 bases at V and 3 bases at J, with 14 bases between. The germline gives CDR1 MNHNS, CDR2 SASEGT. The CDR3 runs 16 residues. CDR3 bases: TGTGCCAGCAGTGAAATGAGACTAGTTTACTACAATGAGCAGTTCTTC. Translating gives CASSEMRLVYYNEQFF.

The V gene is TRBV28, the J gene TRBJ1-4; the D is unclear. Germline assignment: CDR1 MDHEN and CDR2 SYDVKM. V was pared by 6 bases and J by 0 bases, with 23 bases between. The CDR3 consists of 19 residues. The CDR3 DNA follows: TGTGCCAGCAGGAAAGAGGGCCCAGGATTCTTAGCAACTAATGAAAAACTGTTTTTT. Translated, it gives CASRKEGPGFLATNEKLFF.

The chain joins TRBV5-1 to TRBJ2-5; TRBD2 is a possible D gene (6 bases). The V end lost 1 base, the J end lost 4 bases, and 8 bases lay between the germline ends. This CDR3 has 13 residues. Germline V gene lookup returns CDR1 SGHRS and CDR2 YFSETQ. CDR3 protein: CASSLIGGETQYF. The CDR3, as DNA: TGCGCCAGCAGCTTGATCGGGGGAGAGACCCAGTACTTC.

J is TRBJ1-1 and V is TRBV2; D is perhaps TRBD1 (5 bases). The length of the CDR3 is 13 residues. Trimming took off 4 bases at V and 1 base at J, with 7 bases between the two ends. In germline, CDR1 is SNHLY, CDR2 FYNNEI. The CDR3 here is CASSGQRNTEAFF. For the CDR3, the DNA is TGTGCCAGCAGTGGACAGCGGAACACTGAAGCTTTCTTT. Full variable domain (missing parts from reference TRBV2 and TRBJ1-1): EPEVTQTPSHQVTQMGQEVILRCVPISNHLYFYWYRQILGQKVEFLVSFYNNEISEKSEIFDDQFSVERPDGSNFTLKIRSTKLEDSAMYFCASSGQRNTEAFFGQGTRLTVV.

This clone has a single count. V and J are TRBV9 and TRBJ2-3; 7 positions agree with TRBD2. Germline trimming cut 0 bases from V and 2 bases from J; bases unmatched to any gene: 3. In germline, CDR1 is SGDLS, CDR2 YYNGEE. The CDR3 runs 15 residues. CDR3 sequence: CASSVVGGPTDTQYF. The DNA for the CDR3 is TGTGCCAGCAGCGTAGTGGGAGGGCCCACAGATACGCAGTATTTT.

This clone appeared once. CDR3 in amino acids: CASRQDTGRDGYTF. The CDR3 DNA reads TGTGCCAGCAGACAAGACACAGGGAGGGACGGCTACACCTTC. The chain couples TRBV28 to TRBJ1-2; possible D gene TRBD1, 6 bases. Germline V lookup: CDR1 MDHEN, CDR2 SYDVKM. The CDR3 has 14 residues. Trimming took off 6 bases at V and 8 bases at J, with 19 bases between the two ends.

This chain uses TRBV30 with TRBJ2-1, with D possibly being TRBD2 (6 bases). Germline V gene lookup returns CDR1 GTSNPN and CDR2 SVGIG (reference sequence). Trimming took 5 bases from V and 4 from J, leaving 9 bases between them. CDR3 size: 12 residues. The CDR3 sequence is CAWGGVYNEQFF. The CDR3 region has the DNA TGTGCCTGGGGCGGGGTGTACAATGAGCAGTTCTTC.

The V and J genes are TRBV6-5 and TRBJ1-5; no reliable D call. This CDR3 is 14 amino acids long. CDR1 and CDR2 from the germline V gene are MNHEY and SVGAGI. V was cut by 4 bases and J by 2 bases, with 9 bases left in between. As DNA, the CDR3 is TGTGCCAGCAGTTCGGGGTGGGGCAATCAGCCCCAGCATTTT. Translated: CASSSGWGNQPQHF.